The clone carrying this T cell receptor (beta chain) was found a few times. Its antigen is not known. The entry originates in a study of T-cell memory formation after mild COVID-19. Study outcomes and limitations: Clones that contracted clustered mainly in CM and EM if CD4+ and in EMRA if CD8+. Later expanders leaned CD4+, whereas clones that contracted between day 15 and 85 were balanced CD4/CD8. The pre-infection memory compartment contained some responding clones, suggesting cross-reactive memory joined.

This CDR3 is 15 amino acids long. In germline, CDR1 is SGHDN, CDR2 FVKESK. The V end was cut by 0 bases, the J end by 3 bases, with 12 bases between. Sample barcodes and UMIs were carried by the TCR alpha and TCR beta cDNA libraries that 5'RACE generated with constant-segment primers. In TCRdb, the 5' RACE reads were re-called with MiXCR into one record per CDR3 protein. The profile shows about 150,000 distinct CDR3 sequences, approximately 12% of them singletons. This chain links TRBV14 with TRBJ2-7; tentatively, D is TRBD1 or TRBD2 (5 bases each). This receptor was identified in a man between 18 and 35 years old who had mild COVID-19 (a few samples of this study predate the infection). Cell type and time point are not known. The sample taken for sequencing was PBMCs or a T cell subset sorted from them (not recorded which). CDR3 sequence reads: CASSQDSGTFYEQYF. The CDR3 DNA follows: TGTGCCAGCAGCCAAGATTCAGGGACCTTCTACGAGCAGTACTTC.